This passage covers 7 T cell receptor beta chains from one sample sequenced in a study of early T cells in non-severe SARS-CoV-2 infection. TCRdb reanalysed the 5' RACE reads using MiXCR and keeps one entry per CDR3 protein. The data hold around 99,000 distinct CDR3 sequences, with 15% to 20% observed a single time. This sample comprised whole blood, obtained at baseline. The receptors were sampled from an adult who was a healthcare worker with PCR-confirmed SARS-CoV-2 infection or an uninfected control (not recorded which).

This chain joins TRBV5-1 and TRBJ2-4; no firm D call. The germline V and J ends were trimmed by 4 bases and 1 base, with 15 bases remaining between them. Germline CDR1 and CDR2: SGHRS and YFSETQ. The length of the CDR3 is 16 residues. The CDR3 nucleotides read TGCGCCAGCAGCCAAAAAGGGTTGGGGGCCAAAAACATTCAGTACTTC. Protein product: CASSQKGLGAKNIQYF.

This sequence joins TRBV2 and TRBJ2-1; D is unresolved. CDR1 and CDR2 (germline): SNHLY, FYNNEI. The CDR3 runs 14 residues. Trimming cost V 4 bases and J 3 bases, with 10 bases left between them. The CDR3, as DNA: TGTGCCAGCAGTGGGGGTCCGGTCTACAATGAGCAGTTCTTC. This sequence encodes CASSGGPVYNEQFF.

The V gene is TRBV25-1, the J gene TRBJ2-3; tentatively, D is TRBD1 or TRBD2 (5 bases each). Germline-derived CDR1 and CDR2 are MGHDK and SYGVNS. Trimming removed 6 bases at V and 3 bases at J, with 16 bases between. This CDR3 spans 15 amino acids. The CDR3 region has the DNA TGTGCCAGCAGCACCGGGACCTGGATAACAGATACGCAGTATTTT. Amino acids: CASSTGTWITDTQYF.

This clonotype was recorded many times. The chain uses TRBV7-8 and TRBJ2-1; 7 nucleotides match TRBD1. V was pared by 4 bases and J by 4 bases, with 10 bases of the junction left unmatched. CDR3 length equals 16 residues. The germline gives CDR1 SGHVS, CDR2 FQNEAQ. CDR3 in DNA: TGTGCCAGCAGCTACGTCCTGGGACAGAGTTACAATGAGCAGTTCTTC. Encoded protein: CASSYVLGQSYNEQFF.

The CDR3 protein is CASSFGLARREQYF. CDR3 DNA sequence: TGTGCCAGCAGCTTCGGACTGGCCCGAAGGGAGCAGTACTTC. The V and J genes are TRBV5-6 and TRBJ2-7; weak D call: TRBD2 (5 bases). V was clipped by 2 bases and J by 7 bases, with 16 bases between them. This CDR3 is 14 amino acids long. CDR1 SGHDT and CDR2 YYEEEE come from the germline V gene. Together with reference TRBV5-6 and TRBJ2-7, the CDR3 gives the full variable domain: DAGVTQSPTHLIKTRGQQVTLRCSPKSGHDTVSWYQQALGQGPQFIFQYYEEEERQRGNFPDRFSGHQFPNYSSELNVNALLLGDSALYLCASSFGLARREQYFGPGTRLTVT.

V gene TRBV2 combines with J gene TRBJ2-1, with D possibly being TRBD1 or TRBD2 (5 bases each). Germline-derived CDR1 and CDR2 are SNHLY and FYNNEI. V was cut by 7 bases and J by 6 bases, with 19 bases left in between. The CDR3 covers 15 residues. The CDR3 region has the DNA TGTGCCAGCACCCTACTCGGGACCCAACGCAATGAGCAGTTCTTC. It specifies CASTLLGTQRNEQFF.

This clonotype was found many times. The V and J genes are TRBV27 and TRBJ1-5; 9 bases agree with TRBD1. CDR1 MNHEY and CDR2 SMNVEV come from the germline V gene (reference sequence). The CDR3 has 14 residues. V gave up 5 bases and J gave up 5 bases; unmatched junction bases: 4. This CDR3 is CASSPTGGHQPQHF. The CDR3 bases are TGTGCCAGCAGTCCCACAGGGGGCCATCAGCCCCAGCATTTT.